What follows describes a single TCR beta chain. Its matching antigen is unknown. Second doses were pooled across both intervals (about 4 or about 12 weeks). The CDR3 spans 13 residues. Deletions cut 2 bases from V and 9 bases from J, with 13 bases between. Germline loops: CDR1 SGHTA, CDR2 FQGNSA. This specimen comes from a study of T cell responses to AZD1222 COVID-19 vaccine. Assay: immunoSEQ multiplex PCR; the TCRdb copy retains only in-frame clones and omits some. The data hold 120,000 or so clones, with approximately 94% observed a single time. Study conclusions and caveats: The breadth and depth of Spike-specific TCRs increased once two AZD1222 doses had been given. Just a handful of AZD1222 recipients tested seropositive at baseline. A mostly white British donor set with more females was recruited, and clonal diversity was possibly underestimated.

The chain uses TRBV7-2 and TRBJ1-1; TRBD1 is a possible D gene (6 bases). This TCR was sampled from an adult who received the AZD1222 COVID-19 vaccine. This material consisted of peripheral blood, taken 28 days after the second AZD1222 dose. The CDR3 DNA is TGTGCCAGCAGCTTACACGGGGGGGCCCAAGCTTTCTTT. Residues: CASSLHGGAQAFF.